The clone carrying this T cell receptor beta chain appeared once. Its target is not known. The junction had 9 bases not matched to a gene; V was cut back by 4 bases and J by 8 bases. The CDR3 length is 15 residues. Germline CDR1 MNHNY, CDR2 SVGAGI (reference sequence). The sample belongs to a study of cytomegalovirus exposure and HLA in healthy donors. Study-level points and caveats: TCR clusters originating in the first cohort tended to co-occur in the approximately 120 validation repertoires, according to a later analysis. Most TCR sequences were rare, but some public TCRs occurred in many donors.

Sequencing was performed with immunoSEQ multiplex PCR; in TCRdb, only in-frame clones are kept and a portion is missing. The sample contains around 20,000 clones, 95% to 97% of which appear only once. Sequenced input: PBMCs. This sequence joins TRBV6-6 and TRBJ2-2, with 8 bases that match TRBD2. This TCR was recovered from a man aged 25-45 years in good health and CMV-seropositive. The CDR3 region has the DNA TGTGCCAGCAGTTTTATCGGGAGGGCCGCGGGGGAGCTGTTTTTT. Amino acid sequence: CASSFIGRAAGELFF.